This record concerns one T cell receptor beta chain sequence. This clonotype was counted ten times or more. Its antigen remains unidentified. No qualities accompany the bases; no much larger clone lies one base away. Cut back by 0 bases and 3 bases, the V and J ends lie 11 bases apart. There are 15 amino acids in the CDR3, from cysteine to phenylalanine inclusive. The sequence is cut down to CDR3 DNA, 45 bases in frame from base 1. CDR1 and CDR2, looked up from the germline V gene (reference sequence), are LNHNV and YYDKDF. The sample comes from a study of neurological immune-mediated disorders (dated by TCRdb to 2018 to 2020). Regarding the study in general: Of the approximately 34 multiple sclerosis patients, around 30 had relapsing-remitting MS and 3 had secondary progressive MS. Alongside PBMC samples, the set of around 99 TCR-beta libraries contained longitudinal samples, technical triplicates, and paired CD4+ and CD8+ T-cell subsets that had been sorted. Peripheral blood TCR-beta repertoires from patients with HTLV-I-associated myelopathy (HAM/TSP), patients with multiple sclerosis, and healthy controls were compared in the study using UMI-based sequencing. The cohort was made up of about 65 subjects, consisting of roughly 15 HAM/TSP patients, roughly 35 multiple sclerosis patients and around 20 healthy controls. The full study reports these points: TCR clonal expansion was highest in HAM/TSP patients and lowest in MS patients, with MS patients falling below even healthy controls. In a phylogenetic analysis, the repertoires of 18 out of 34 MS patients fell into a single cluster of related CDR3 sequences, pointing to a possible signature at the repertoire level. No identical CDR3 amino acid sequences were found to be shared among expanded clones across subjects, suggesting that TCR-beta repertoires were private in all groups. No clinical or MRI features were associated with the MS cluster, and the authors said that larger cohorts are needed.

Unsorted PBMC libraries were generated from 2 million PBMCs stored in RNAlater at -80 °C until RNA extraction. Multiple sclerosis patients were enrolled in a US clinical protocol under which disease progression was evaluated by magnetic resonance imaging. Peripheral blood was subjected to Ficoll-Hypaque density gradient centrifugation to isolate PBMCs, which were then cryopreserved in liquid nitrogen. cDNA synthesis used template-switch 5'RACE with a primer carrying a 10-nucleotide random unique molecular identifier tagging each TCR transcript. Each sequencing run produced over 180 million TCR-beta sequences covering 15-18 subjects. Total RNA was extracted with the RNeasy kit. The KAPA Real-time Library Amplification kit was used to amplify TCR-beta VDJ regions with primers targeting the TCR constant region and the 5'RACE anchor. A first PCR added sample indexes and Illumina adaptors, after which a second PCR increased the library yield. After Ampure bead purification, the roughly 650 bp TCR product was size-selected on a 2% E-gel SizeSelection system. Before pooling, library quality was assessed on a Bioanalyzer, concentration was determined with Qubit, and library quantification was performed with the Kapa Library Quantification kit. An Illumina HiSeq 2500 was used to sequence the libraries paired-end at 2 x 150 bp. To increase sequence diversity, roughly 24-32% phiX was spiked into each library pool. The authors' analysis ran thus. The quality-filtered reads were processed with the UMI-based MiGEC pipeline, whose error correction step removed more than 80% of the raw TCR sequences. IMGT germline references were used for aligning VDJ genes, and each clonotype was defined as a unique CDR3 amino acid sequence together with its V-J genes. Clonal expansion, Shannon diversity and CDR3 relatedness (CalcPairwiseDistances, ClusterSamples) were evaluated with VDJtools, and phylogenetic trees were built with CLCbio workbench. Using coefficient-of-variation modelling across technical triplicates, the study counted a clone as expanded if it had at least 8 unique UMIs. TCRdb reprocessing: public reads trimmed at Q25 with fastp, clones called with MiXCR, in-frame beta chains kept. Rows are combined by CDR3 protein, so each entry shows the most common genes and DNA. TCRdb's processing, not the study's, gives the V and J calls here. Within this sample are 80,000 to 95,000 distinct CDR3 sequences, with 3% to 4.5% of them counted one time only. Around 2.7% of the sample is taken by the ten largest.

The receptor chain draws on TRBV15 and TRBJ1-1, with no confidently assigned D gene. What was sequenced was PBMCs. This receptor was taken from a woman aged 50 to 65 with multiple sclerosis. The nucleotide sequence reads as follows: TGTGCCACCAGCAGAGATCGTGGGTGGGACACTGAAGCTTTCTTT. It translates to CATSRDRGWDTEAFF.